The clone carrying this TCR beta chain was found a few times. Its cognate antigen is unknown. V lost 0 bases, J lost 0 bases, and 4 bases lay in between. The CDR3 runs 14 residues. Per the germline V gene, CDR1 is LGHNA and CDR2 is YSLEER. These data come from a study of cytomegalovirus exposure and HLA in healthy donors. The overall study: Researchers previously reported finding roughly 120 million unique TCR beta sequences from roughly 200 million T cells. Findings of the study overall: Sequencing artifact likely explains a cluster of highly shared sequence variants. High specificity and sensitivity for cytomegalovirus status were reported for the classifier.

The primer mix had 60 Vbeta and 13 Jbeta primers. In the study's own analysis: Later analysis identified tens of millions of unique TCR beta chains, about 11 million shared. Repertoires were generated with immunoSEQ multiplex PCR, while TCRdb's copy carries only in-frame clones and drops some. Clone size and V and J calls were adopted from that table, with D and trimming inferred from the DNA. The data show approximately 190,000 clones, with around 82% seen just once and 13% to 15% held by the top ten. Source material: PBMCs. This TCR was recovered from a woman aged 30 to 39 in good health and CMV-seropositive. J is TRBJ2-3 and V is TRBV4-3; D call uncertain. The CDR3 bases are TGCGCCAGCAGCCAAGACGGGAGCACAGATACGCAGTATTTT. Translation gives CASSQDGSTDTQYF.